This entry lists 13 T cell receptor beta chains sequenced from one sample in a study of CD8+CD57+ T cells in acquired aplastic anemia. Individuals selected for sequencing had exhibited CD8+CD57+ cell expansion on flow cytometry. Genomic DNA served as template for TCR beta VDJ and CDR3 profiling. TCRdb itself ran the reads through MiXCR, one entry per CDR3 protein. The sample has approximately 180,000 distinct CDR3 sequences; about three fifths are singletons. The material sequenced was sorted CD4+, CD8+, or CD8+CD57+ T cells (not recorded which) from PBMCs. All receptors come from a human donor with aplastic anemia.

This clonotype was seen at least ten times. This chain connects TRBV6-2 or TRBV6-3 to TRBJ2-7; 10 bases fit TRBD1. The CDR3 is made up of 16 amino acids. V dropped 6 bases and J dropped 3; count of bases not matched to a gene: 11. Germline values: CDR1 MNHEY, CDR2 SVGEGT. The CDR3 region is CASSSLTGTGDYEQYF. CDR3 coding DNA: TGTGCCAGCAGCTCCCTCACCGGGACAGGGGACTACGAGCAGTACTTC.

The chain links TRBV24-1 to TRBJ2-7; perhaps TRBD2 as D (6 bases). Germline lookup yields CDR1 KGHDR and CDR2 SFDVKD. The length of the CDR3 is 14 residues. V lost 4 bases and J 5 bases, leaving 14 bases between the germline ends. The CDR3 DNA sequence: TGTGCCACCAGTGAGCACGGGACTTCTAACGAGCAGTACTTC. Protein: CATSEHGTSNEQYF.

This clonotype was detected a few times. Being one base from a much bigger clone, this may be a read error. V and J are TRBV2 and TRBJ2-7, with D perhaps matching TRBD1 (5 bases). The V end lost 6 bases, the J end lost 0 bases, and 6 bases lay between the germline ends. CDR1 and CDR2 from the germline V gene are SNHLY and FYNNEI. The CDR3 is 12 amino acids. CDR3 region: CASRDNSYEQYF. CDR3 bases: TGTGCCAGCAGGGACAACTCCTACGAGCAGTACTTC.

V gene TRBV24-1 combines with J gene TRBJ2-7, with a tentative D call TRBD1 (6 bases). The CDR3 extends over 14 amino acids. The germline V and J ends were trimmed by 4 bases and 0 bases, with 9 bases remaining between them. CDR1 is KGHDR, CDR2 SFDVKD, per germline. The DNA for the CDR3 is TGTGCCACCAGTGACCCCAGGGGCTCCTACGAGCAGTACTTC. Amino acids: CATSDPRGSYEQYF.

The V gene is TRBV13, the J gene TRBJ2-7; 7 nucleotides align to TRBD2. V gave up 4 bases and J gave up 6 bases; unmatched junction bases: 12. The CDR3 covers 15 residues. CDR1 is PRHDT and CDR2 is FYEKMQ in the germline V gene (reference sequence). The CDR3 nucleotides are TGTGCCAGCAGCTCCCCGAGCGGCGGGAGACCCGAGCAGTACTTC. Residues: CASSSPSGGRPEQYF.

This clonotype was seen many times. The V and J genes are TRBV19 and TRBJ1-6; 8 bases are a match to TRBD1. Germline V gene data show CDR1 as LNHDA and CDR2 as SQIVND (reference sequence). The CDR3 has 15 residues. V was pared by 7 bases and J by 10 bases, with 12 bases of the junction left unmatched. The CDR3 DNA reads TGTGCCAGTAACCAGGGGGCGAGGTCCCGGTCACCCCTCCACTTT. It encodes CASNQGARSRSPLHF.

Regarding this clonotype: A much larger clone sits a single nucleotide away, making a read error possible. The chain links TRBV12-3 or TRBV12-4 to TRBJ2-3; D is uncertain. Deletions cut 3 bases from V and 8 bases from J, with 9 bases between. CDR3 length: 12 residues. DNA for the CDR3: TGTGCCAGCAGTTTGGGCCGAGGTACGCAGTATTTT. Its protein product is CASSLGRGTQYF.

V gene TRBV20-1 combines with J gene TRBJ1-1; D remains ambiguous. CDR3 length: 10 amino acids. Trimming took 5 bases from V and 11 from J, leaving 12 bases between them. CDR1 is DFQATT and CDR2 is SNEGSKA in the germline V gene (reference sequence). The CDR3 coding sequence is TGCAGTGCTTCCTCGCCTCCGGCTTTCTTT. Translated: CSASSPPAFF.

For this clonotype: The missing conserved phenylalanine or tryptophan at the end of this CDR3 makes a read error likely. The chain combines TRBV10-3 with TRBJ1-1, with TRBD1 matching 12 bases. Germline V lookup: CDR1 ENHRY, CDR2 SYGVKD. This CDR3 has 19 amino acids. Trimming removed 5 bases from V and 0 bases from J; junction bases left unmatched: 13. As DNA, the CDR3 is TGTGCCATCAGTATCCGGGACAGGGGGCCGAAGGTGGTGAACACTGAAGCTTTCGTT. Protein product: CAISIRDRGPKVVNTEAFV.

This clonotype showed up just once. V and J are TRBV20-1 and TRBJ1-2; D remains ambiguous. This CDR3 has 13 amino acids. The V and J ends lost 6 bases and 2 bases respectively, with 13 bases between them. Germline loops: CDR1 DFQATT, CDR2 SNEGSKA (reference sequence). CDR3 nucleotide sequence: TGCAGTGCCACACAAGGGCCCAACTATGGCTACACCTTC. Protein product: CSATQGPNYGYTF.

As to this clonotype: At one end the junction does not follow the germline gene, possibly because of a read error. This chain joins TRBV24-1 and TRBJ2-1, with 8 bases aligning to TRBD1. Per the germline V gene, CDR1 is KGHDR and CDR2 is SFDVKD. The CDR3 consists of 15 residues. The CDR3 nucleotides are TGTGCCACCAGTGATTTGGGACAGGGCAACAATGAGCAGTTCTTT. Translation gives CATSDLGQGNNEQFF.

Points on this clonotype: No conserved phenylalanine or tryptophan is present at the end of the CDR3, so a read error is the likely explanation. The CDR3: CASSLVPGPGNTEAFV. In DNA, the CDR3 is TGCGCCAGCAGCTTAGTTCCGGGACCGGGGAACACTGAAGCTTTCGTT. The genes are TRBV7-6 and TRBJ1-1; D is possibly TRBD1 (5 bases). The CDR3 covers 16 residues. CDR1 is SGHVS, CDR2 FNYEAQ, per germline.

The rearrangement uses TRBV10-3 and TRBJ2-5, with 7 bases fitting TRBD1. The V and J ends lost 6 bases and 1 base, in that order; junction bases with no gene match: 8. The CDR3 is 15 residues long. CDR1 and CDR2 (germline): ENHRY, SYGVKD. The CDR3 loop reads CAISAGQARQETQYF. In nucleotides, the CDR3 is TGTGCCATCAGCGCCGGACAGGCTCGCCAAGAGACCCAGTACTTC.